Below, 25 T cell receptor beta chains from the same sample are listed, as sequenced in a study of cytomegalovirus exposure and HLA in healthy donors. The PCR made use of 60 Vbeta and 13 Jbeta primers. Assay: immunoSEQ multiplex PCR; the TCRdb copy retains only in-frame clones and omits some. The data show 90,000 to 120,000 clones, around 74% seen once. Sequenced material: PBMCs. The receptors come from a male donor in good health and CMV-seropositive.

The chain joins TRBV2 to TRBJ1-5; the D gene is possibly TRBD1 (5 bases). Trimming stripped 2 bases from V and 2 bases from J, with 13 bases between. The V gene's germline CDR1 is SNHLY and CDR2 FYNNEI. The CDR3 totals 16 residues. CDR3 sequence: CASSETMVRGNQPQHF. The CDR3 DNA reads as TGTGCCAGCAGTGAAACGATGGTCAGGGGCAATCAGCCCCAGCATTTT.

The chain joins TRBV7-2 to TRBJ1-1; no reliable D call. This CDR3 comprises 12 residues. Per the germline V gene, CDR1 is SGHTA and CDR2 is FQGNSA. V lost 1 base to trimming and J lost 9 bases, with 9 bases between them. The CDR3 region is CASSLVREKAFF. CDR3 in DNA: TGTGCCAGCAGCTTAGTCCGGGAGAAAGCTTTCTTT.

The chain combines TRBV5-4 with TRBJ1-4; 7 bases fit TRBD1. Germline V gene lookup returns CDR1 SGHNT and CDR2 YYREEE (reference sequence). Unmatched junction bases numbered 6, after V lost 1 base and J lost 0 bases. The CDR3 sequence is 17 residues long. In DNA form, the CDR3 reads TGTGCCAGCAGCTTGCGACAGGGAACAACAACTAATGAAAAACTGTTTTTT. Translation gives CASSLRQGTTTNEKLFF.

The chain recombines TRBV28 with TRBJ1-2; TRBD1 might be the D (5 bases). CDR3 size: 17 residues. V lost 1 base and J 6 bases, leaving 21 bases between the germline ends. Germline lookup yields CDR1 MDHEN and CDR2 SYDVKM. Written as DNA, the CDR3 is TGTGCCAGCAGTTTATCGGTGGGGCGAACGGGGGGTAATGGCTACACCTTC. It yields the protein CASSLSVGRTGGNGYTF.

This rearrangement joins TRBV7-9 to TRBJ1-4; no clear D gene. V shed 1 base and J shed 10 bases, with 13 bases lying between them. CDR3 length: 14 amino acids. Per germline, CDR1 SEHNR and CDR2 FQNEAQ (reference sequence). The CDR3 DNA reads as TGTGCCAGCAGCTTAGGATCCCCTGGCGGAAAACTGTTTTTT. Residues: CASSLGSPGGKLFF.

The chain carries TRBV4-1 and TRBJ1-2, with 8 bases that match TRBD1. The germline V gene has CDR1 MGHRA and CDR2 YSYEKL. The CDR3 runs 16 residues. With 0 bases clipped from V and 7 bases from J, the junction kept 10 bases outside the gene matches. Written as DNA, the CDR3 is TGCGCCAGCAGCCAAGATCGTGGACAGGGTTTTTGTGGCTACACCTTC. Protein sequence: CASSQDRGQGFCGYTF.

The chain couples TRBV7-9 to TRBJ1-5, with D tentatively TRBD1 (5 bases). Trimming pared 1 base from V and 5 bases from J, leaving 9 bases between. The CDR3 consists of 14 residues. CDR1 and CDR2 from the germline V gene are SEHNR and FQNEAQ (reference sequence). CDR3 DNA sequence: TGTGCCAGCAGCTTAGACCAGGGTGATCAGCCCCAGCATTTT. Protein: CASSLDQGDQPQHF. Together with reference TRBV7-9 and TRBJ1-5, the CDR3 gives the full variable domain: DTGVSQNPRHKITKRGQNVTFRCDPISEHNRLYWYRQTLGQGPEFLTYFQNEAQLEKSRLLSDRFSAERPKGSFSTLEIQRTEQGDSAMYLCASSLDQGDQPQHFGDGTRLSIL.

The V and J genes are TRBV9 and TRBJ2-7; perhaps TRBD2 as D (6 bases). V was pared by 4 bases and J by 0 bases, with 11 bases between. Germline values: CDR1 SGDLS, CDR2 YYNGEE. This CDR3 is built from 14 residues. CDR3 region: CASSFRGTSYEQYF. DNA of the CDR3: TGTGCCAGCAGCTTCCGGGGGACCTCCTACGAGCAGTACTTC.

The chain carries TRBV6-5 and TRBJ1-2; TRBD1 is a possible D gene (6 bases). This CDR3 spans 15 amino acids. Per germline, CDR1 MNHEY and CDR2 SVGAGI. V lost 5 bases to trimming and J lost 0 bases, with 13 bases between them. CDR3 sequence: CASSQQRTANYGYTF. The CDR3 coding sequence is TGTGCCAGCAGTCAGCAAAGGACAGCTAACTATGGCTACACCTTC.

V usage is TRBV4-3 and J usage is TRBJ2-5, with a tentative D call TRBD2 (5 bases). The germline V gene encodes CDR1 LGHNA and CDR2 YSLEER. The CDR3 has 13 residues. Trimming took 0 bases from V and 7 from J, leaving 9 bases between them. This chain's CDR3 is CASSQDGRGTQYF. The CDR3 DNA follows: TGCGCCAGCAGCCAAGATGGACGGGGGACCCAGTACTTC.

CDR3 DNA sequence: TGTGCCTGGAGGTTAACTAGCGGGGGGCGCTCTGGGGCCAACGTCCTGACTTTC. Translating it yields CAWRLTSGGRSGANVLTF. This chain joins TRBV30 and TRBJ2-6; 12 nucleotides line up with TRBD2. Germline-derived CDR1 and CDR2 are GTSNPN and SVGIG (reference sequence). J lost 0 bases, V lost 3 bases, and 6 bases had no gene match. The CDR3 contains 18 residues.

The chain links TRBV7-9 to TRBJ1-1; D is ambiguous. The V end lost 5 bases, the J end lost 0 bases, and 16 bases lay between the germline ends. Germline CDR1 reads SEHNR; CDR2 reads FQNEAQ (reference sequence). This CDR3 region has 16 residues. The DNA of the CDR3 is TGTGCCAGCAGCCGTTCCGGGGTATCCATGAACACTGAAGCTTTCTTT. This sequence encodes CASSRSGVSMNTEAFF.

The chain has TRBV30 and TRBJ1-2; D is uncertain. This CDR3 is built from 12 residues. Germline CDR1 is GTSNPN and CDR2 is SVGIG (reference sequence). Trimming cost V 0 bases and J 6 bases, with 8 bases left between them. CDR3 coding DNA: TGTGCCTGGAGTGTAAGAGGGAATGGCTACACCTTC. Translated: CAWSVRGNGYTF.

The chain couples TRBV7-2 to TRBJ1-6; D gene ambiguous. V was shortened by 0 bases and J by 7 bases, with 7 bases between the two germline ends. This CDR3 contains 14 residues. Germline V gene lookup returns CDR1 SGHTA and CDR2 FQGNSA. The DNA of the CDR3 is TGTGCCAGCAGCTTAGCAAGCAACAATTCACCCCTCCACTTT. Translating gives CASSLASNNSPLHF.

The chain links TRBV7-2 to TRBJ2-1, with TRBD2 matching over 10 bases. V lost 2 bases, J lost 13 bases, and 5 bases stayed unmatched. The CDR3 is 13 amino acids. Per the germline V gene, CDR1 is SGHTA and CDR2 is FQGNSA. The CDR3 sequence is CASSLLGTSAQFF. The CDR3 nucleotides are TGTGCCAGCAGCTTACTGGGGACTAGCGCACAGTTCTTC. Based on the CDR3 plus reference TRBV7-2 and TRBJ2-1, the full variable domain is GAGVSQSPSNKVTEKGKDVELRCDPISGHTALYWYRQSLGQGLEFLIYFQGNSAPDKSGLPSDRFSAERTGGSVSTLTIQRTQQEDSAVYLCASSLLGTSAQFFGPGTRLTVL.

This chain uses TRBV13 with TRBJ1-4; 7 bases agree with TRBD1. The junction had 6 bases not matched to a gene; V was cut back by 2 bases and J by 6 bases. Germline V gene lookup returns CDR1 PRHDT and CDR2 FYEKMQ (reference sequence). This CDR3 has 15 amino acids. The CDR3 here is CASSLKQGLYEKLFF. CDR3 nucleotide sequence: TGTGCCAGCAGCTTAAAACAGGGGTTGTATGAAAAACTGTTTTTT.

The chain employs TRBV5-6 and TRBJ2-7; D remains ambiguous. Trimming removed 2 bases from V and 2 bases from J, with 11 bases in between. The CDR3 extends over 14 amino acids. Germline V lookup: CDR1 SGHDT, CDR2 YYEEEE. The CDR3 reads CASSFIGGAYEQYF. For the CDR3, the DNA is TGTGCCAGCAGCTTCATCGGCGGCGCCTACGAGCAGTACTTC.

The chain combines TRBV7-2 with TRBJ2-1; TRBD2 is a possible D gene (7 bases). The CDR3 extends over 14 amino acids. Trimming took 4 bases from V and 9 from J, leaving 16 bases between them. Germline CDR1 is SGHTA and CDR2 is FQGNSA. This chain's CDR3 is CASSSLGGLGEQFF. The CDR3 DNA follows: TGTGCCAGCAGCTCCCTCGGGGGGCTCGGTGAGCAGTTCTTC.

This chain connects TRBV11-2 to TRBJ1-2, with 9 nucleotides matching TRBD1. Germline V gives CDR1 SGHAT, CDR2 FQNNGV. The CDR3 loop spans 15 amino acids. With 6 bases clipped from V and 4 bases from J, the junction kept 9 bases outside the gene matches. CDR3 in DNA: TGTGCCAGCAGTCACTACAGGGGGCGCGGCTATGGCTACACCTTC. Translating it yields CASSHYRGRGYGYTF.

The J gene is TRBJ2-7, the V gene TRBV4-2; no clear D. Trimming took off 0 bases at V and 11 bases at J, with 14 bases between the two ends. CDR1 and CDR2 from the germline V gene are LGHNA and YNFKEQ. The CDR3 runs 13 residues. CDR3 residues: CASSQDPGDPKYF. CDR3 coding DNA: TGTGCCAGCAGCCAAGACCCCGGAGATCCGAAGTACTTC.

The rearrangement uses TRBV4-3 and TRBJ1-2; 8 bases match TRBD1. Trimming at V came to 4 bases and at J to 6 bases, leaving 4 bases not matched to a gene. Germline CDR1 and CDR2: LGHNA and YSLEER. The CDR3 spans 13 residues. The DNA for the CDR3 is TGCGCCAGCAGCCGCGCGACAGGGGATGGCTACACCTTC. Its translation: CASSRATGDGYTF.

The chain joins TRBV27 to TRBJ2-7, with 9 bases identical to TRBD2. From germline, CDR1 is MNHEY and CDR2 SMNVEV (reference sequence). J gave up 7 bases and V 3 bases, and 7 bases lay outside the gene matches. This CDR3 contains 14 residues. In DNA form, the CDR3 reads TGTGCCAGCAGTTTGTCTAGCGGGGCTTGGGAGCAGTACTTC. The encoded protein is CASSLSSGAWEQYF.

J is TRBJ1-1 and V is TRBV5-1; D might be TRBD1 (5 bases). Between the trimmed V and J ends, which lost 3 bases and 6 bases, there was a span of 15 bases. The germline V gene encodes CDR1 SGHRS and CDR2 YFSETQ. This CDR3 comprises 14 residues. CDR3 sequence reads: CASSWRGGTPEAFF. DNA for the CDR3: TGCGCCAGCAGCTGGCGGGGGGGAACCCCTGAAGCTTTCTTT.

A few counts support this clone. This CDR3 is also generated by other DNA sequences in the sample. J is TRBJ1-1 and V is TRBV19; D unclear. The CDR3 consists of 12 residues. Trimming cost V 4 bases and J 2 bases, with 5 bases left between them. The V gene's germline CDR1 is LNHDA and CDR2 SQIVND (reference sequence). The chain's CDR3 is CASSTGNTEAFF. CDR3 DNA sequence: TGTGCCAGTAGTACTGGCAACACTGAAGCTTTCTTT. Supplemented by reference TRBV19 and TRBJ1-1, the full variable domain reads DGGITQSPKYLFRKEGQNVTLSCEQNLNHDAMYWYRQDPGQGLRLIYYSQIVNDFQKGDIAEGYSVSREKKESFPLTVTSAQKNPTAFYLCASSTGNTEAFFGQGTRLTVV.

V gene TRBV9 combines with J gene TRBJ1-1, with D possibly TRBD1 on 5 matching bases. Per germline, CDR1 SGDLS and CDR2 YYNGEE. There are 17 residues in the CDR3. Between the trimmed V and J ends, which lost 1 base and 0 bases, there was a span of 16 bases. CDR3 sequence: CASSVPSQGEVNTEAFF. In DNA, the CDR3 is TGTGCCAGCAGCGTACCGTCTCAGGGTGAGGTGAACACTGAAGCTTTCTTT.